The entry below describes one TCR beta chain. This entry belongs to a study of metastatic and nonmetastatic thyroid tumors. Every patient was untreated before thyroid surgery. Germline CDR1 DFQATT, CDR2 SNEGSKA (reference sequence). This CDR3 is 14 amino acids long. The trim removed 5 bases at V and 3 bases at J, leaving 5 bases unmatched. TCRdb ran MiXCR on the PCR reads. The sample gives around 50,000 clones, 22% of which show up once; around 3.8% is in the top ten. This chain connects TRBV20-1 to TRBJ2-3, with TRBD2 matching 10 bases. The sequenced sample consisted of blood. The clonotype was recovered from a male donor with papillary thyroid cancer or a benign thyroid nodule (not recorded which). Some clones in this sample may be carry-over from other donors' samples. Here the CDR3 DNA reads TGCAGTGCTCCCGGGACTAGCGTTACAGATACGCAGTATTTT. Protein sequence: CSAPGTSVTDTQYF.